The rows below give T cell receptor beta chains drawn from one sample of a study of blood T cell repertoires in COVID-19. Profiling relied on immunoSEQ multiplex PCR, and the TCRdb table lists in-frame clones only, not all of them. The table includes about 100,000 clones, 75% to 90% detected once. Sequencing was performed on peripheral blood. Source of these receptors: an elderly man with acute or convalescent COVID-19. Both conserved end residues are part of each CDR3. The D gene is left open where the match is weak. Clone size is shown for a subset of rows, as once, few, many or a class of expanded clone.

clone size: once; D gene: TRBD1; J gene: TRBJ1-2; V gene: TRBV28; CDR3 protein: CASTTGNRGRRSGYTF; CDR3 DNA: TGTGCCAGCACCACCGGGAACAGGGGGCGCCGAAGTGGCTACACCTTC
clone size: -; D gene: -; J gene: TRBJ2-5; V gene: TRBV19; CDR3 protein: CASSDSEEETQYF; CDR3 DNA: TGTGCCAGTAGTGACAGCGAAGAAGAGACCCAGTACTTC
clone size: -; D gene: TRBD2; J gene: TRBJ2-7; V gene: TRBV7-6; CDR3 protein: CASSSGGARTSGFEQYF; CDR3 DNA: TGTGCCAGCAGCTCCGGAGGTGCCAGGACTAGCGGGTTCGAGCAGTACTTC
clone size: -; D gene: TRBD1; J gene: TRBJ1-4; V gene: TRBV7-2; CDR3 protein: CASSTRQGDEKLFF; CDR3 DNA: TGTGCCAGCAGCACACGACAGGGGGACGAAAAACTGTTTTTT
clone size: -; D gene: TRBD1; J gene: TRBJ1-6; V gene: TRBV7-3; CDR3 protein: CASSLAGGVNSPLHF; CDR3 DNA: TGTGCCAGCAGCTTGGCAGGGGGCGTAAATTCACCCCTCCACTTT
clone size: -; D gene: -; J gene: TRBJ2-1; V gene: TRBV11-2; CDR3 protein: CASSRPDIFYNEQFF; CDR3 DNA: TGTGCCAGCAGCCGACCGGACATATTTTACAATGAGCAGTTCTTC
clone size: -; D gene: -; J gene: TRBJ1-2; V gene: TRBV10-3; CDR3 protein: CAISESAVYGYTF; CDR3 DNA: TGTGCCATCAGTGAGTCGGCAGTCTATGGCTACACCTTC
clone size: -; D gene: TRBD2; J gene: TRBJ2-3; V gene: TRBV4-1; CDR3 protein: CASSLASGDTDTQYF; CDR3 DNA: TGCGCCAGCAGCCTGGCTAGCGGAGACACAGATACGCAGTATTTT
clone size: -; D gene: TRBD1; J gene: TRBJ1-1; V gene: TRBV10-3; CDR3 protein: CAISAGQGATEAFF; CDR3 DNA: TGTGCCATCAGTGCCGGACAGGGGGCCACTGAAGCTTTCTTT
clone size: -; D gene: TRBD2; J gene: TRBJ2-5; V gene: TRBV5-6; CDR3 protein: CASSLEGSGGYQETQYF; CDR3 DNA: TGTGCCAGCAGCTTGGAAGGTAGCGGGGGGTACCAAGAGACCCAGTACTTC
clone size: -; D gene: TRBD2; J gene: TRBJ2-1; V gene: TRBV9; CDR3 protein: CASSARLAGYNEQFF; CDR3 DNA: TGTGCCAGCAGCGCCCGGCTAGCGGGGTACAATGAGCAGTTCTTC
clone size: -; D gene: -; J gene: TRBJ2-1; V gene: TRBV28; CDR3 protein: CASSLGGVRSNEQFF; CDR3 DNA: TGTGCCAGCAGTTTAGGAGGAGTTCGTAGCAATGAGCAGTTCTTC
clone size: -; D gene: TRBD2; J gene: TRBJ2-1; V gene: TRBV7-3; CDR3 protein: CASSLGGLPRTEQFF; CDR3 DNA: TGTGCCAGCAGCTTAGGGGGACTACCTAGAACTGAGCAGTTCTTC
clone size: once; D gene: TRBD2; J gene: TRBJ2-1; V gene: TRBV5-1; CDR3 protein: CASSLGTSGGEQFF; CDR3 DNA: TGCGCCAGCAGCCTCGGGACTAGCGGTGGTGAGCAGTTCTTC
clone size: -; D gene: TRBD1; J gene: TRBJ2-3; V gene: TRBV5-4; CDR3 protein: CASSARDRGTDTQYF; CDR3 DNA: TGTGCCAGCAGCGCCCGGGACAGGGGAACAGATACGCAGTATTTT
clone size: -; D gene: TRBD1; J gene: TRBJ2-7; V gene: TRBV6-5; CDR3 protein: CAVSTGYEQYF; CDR3 DNA: TGTGCCGTATCGACAGGGTACGAGCAGTACTTC
clone size: few; D gene: -; J gene: TRBJ1-4; V gene: TRBV6-2/TRBV6-3; CDR3 protein: CASSSDRHEKLFF; CDR3 DNA: TGTGCCAGCAGTAGCGACAGGCATGAAAAACTGTTTTTT